These 27 T cell receptor beta chains share one sample of origin, sequenced in a study of beta chain features in type 1 diabetes. Study-level findings and limits: When Type 1 diabetes patients were examined, their TCRB CDR3s proved moderately but significantly shorter in all four CD4+ subsets.

Expressed TCRB transcripts got sequenced, as all isolated RNA was reverse transcribed. Data came from immunoSEQ multiplex PCR; TCRdb stores just in-frame clones and leaves some out. Seen here are hundreds of thousands of clones, around an eighth observed once, and the top ten hold 0.03% to 0.04%. Antigens for these TCRs are unknown. The sequenced sample was naive CD4+ T cells from blood. The receptors come from a man younger than 35 with type 1 diabetes.

This rearrangement joins TRBV7-9 to TRBJ1-5, with D possibly matching TRBD1 (6 bases). The germline gives CDR1 SEHNR, CDR2 FQNEAQ (reference sequence). Trimming pared 7 bases from V and 7 bases from J, leaving 20 bases between. CDR3 length: 15 amino acids. This CDR3 is CASTAPGAQPQPQHF. The DNA of the CDR3 is TGTGCCAGCACCGCCCCGGGGGCCCAGCCCCAGCCCCAGCATTTT.

A few counts support this clone. The rearrangement joins TRBV2 to TRBJ2-1, with D perhaps being TRBD1 or TRBD2 (7 bases each). The CDR3 contains 15 residues. Trimming cost V 8 bases and J 8 bases, with 22 bases left between them. CDR1 and CDR2 (germline): SNHLY, FYNNEI. DNA for the CDR3: TGTGCCAGCGGGAGGGGGCTAGCTTTCATGTATGAGCAGTTCTTC. Amino acids: CASGRGLAFMYEQFF.

Written as DNA, the CDR3 is TGTGCCAGCAGTTACCGAAAGAAGGGGGATACGCAGTATTTT. Protein: CASSYRKKGDTQYF. V gene TRBV6-5 combines with J gene TRBJ2-3; maybe TRBD1 (5 bases). The CDR3 consists of 14 residues. The germline V and J ends were trimmed by 2 bases and 6 bases, with 12 bases remaining between them. Germline V CDR1 and CDR2: MNHEY, SVGAGI.

The CDR3, as DNA: TGTGCCAGCAGCTTAGCAGAGCTGTGGACCACTGAAGCTTTCTTT. Translation: CASSLAELWTTEAFF. The V call is TRBV7-2, the J call TRBJ1-1; no clear D. Per germline, CDR1 SGHTA and CDR2 FQGNSA. Trimming pared 0 bases from V and 4 bases from J, leaving 12 bases between. This CDR3 region has 15 residues.

The sample holds a few counts of this clone. The rearrangement links TRBV2 to TRBJ1-5, with D perhaps matching TRBD1 (5 bases). Between the trimmed V and J ends, which lost 2 bases and 4 bases, there was a span of 15 bases. The germline V gene encodes CDR1 SNHLY and CDR2 FYNNEI. CDR3 size: 16 residues. The CDR3 DNA sequence: TGTGCCAGCAGTGAACGGGGCTACCATCCAAATCAGCCCCAGCATTTT. This translates into CASSERGYHPNQPQHF.

The DNA of the CDR3 is TGTGCCCAGGACAGGGACTCCGGCGAGCAGTACTTC. Its translation is CAQDRDSGEQYF. The rearrangement joins TRBV30 to TRBJ2-7, with 8 bases matching TRBD1. Germline V CDR1 and CDR2: GTSNPN, SVGIG (reference sequence). With V trimmed by 8 bases and J by 6 bases, 9 bases remained unmatched. The CDR3 totals 12 residues.

This chain uses TRBV5-4 with TRBJ2-1; 8 bases are shared with TRBD2. This CDR3 region has 15 residues. The junction had 11 bases not matched to a gene; V was cut back by 7 bases and J by 5 bases. Germline V gene data show CDR1 as SGHNT and CDR2 as YYREEE (reference sequence). CDR3 sequence reads: CASSSAGGTNNEQFF. The CDR3 DNA reads TGTGCCAGCTCTTCGGCGGGAGGAACTAACAATGAGCAGTTCTTC.

CDR3 region: CASSTRGSPNTEAFF. The CDR3 DNA is TGTGCCAGTAGTACCCGGGGCAGCCCGAACACTGAAGCTTTCTTT. The rearrangement links TRBV19 to TRBJ1-1; D is possibly TRBD1 (5 bases). Germline lookup yields CDR1 LNHDA and CDR2 SQIVND (reference sequence). The CDR3 has 15 residues. The V end lost 4 bases, the J end lost 1 base, and 13 bases lay between the germline ends.

The rearrangement uses TRBV27 and TRBJ2-7, with 7 nucleotides matching TRBD1. CDR3 length: 15 residues. Unmatched junction bases numbered 13, after V lost 6 bases and J lost 5 bases. Germline V gene data show CDR1 as MNHEY and CDR2 as SMNVEV (reference sequence). In DNA form, the CDR3 reads TGTGCCAGCAGCTTACAGGGGATCCTCGCAGACGAGCAGTACTTC. It codes for CASSLQGILADEQYF.

This clone came up a few times. In nucleotides, the CDR3 is TGTGCCAGCAGCTTCTTGACGGGGACAGGATCCTCCTACGAGCAGTACTTC. Protein product: CASSFLTGTGSSYEQYF. The genes are TRBV5-6 and TRBJ2-7, with 8 bases fitting TRBD1. The CDR3 has 17 residues. Germline V gene sequence: CDR1 SGHDT, CDR2 YYEEEE. V dropped 2 bases and J dropped 0; count of bases not matched to a gene: 10.

This clone has more than one count but fewer than ten. CDR3 bases: TGCAGCGTTGGGGGCAGGGACCAAGAGACCCAGTACTTC. Translated, it gives CSVGGRDQETQYF. The chain combines TRBV29-1 with TRBJ2-5, with D tentatively TRBD1 (5 bases). Trimming left V 4 bases short and J 0 bases short, with 9 bases between. This CDR3 is 13 amino acids long. The V gene's germline CDR1 is SQVTM and CDR2 ANQGSEA.

CDR3 sequence reads: CASTDPGTGNTGELFF. The CDR3 DNA sequence: TGTGCCAGCACTGATCCCGGGACAGGGAACACCGGGGAGCTGTTTTTT. The chain uses TRBV7-8 and TRBJ2-2; 8 bases fit TRBD1. The V segment lost 7 bases and the J segment 1 base; nucleotides outside the gene matches: 8. This CDR3 has 16 residues. The germline CDR1 and CDR2 sequences are SGHVS and FQNEAQ.

The table lists this clone with a few counts. This chain joins TRBV5-1 and TRBJ1-1; 7 positions agree with TRBD1. V lost 0 bases and J lost 3; bases outside the gene matches: 5. CDR1 and CDR2 (germline): SGHRS, YFSETQ. The CDR3 consists of 15 residues. As DNA, the CDR3 is TGCGCCAGCAGCTTGGTTCCGGGACAGTACACTGAAGCTTTCTTT. Encoded protein: CASSLVPGQYTEAFF.

This clone was counted between two and nine times. The chain joins TRBV5-4 to TRBJ1-2, with D unclear. Trimming left V 5 bases short and J 2 bases short, with 13 bases between. Germline CDR1 reads SGHNT; CDR2 reads YYREEE (reference sequence). The CDR3 is made up of 14 amino acids. Here the CDR3 reads CASRPTTGNYGYTF. CDR3 sequence (DNA): TGTGCCAGCAGGCCAACGACGGGGAACTATGGCTACACCTTC.

This clone was found a few times. The rearrangement links TRBV28 to TRBJ1-3, with D perhaps matching TRBD1 (5 bases). This CDR3 comprises 14 residues. The germline gives CDR1 MDHEN, CDR2 SYDVKM. Trimming pared 6 bases from V and 0 bases from J, leaving 9 bases between. CDR3 bases: TGTGCCAGCAGAGGGACGGTCTCTGGAAACACCATATATTTT. It encodes CASRGTVSGNTIYF. The full variable domain, completed using reference TRBV28 and TRBJ1-3, is DVKVTQSSRYLVKRTGEKVFLECVQDMDHENMFWYRQDPGLGLRLIYFSYDVKMKEKGDIPEGYSVSREKKERFSLILESASTNQTSMYLCASRGTVSGNTIYFGEGSWLTVV.

This clone was picked up a small number of times. This chain uses TRBV7-9 with TRBJ2-2; no clear D gene. The V and J ends lost 1 base and 2 bases respectively, with 17 bases between them. Germline V gives CDR1 SEHNR, CDR2 FQNEAQ (reference sequence). CDR3 length: 18 residues. The DNA of the CDR3 is TGTGCCAGCAGCTTAGGGTTGCGGCGGATTATAAACACCGGGGAGCTGTTTTTT. Protein: CASSLGLRRIINTGELFF. Complete variable domain (other parts from reference TRBV7-9 and TRBJ2-2): DTGVSQNPRHKITKRGQNVTFRCDPISEHNRLYWYRQTLGQGPEFLTYFQNEAQLEKSRLLSDRFSAERPKGSFSTLEIQRTEQGDSAMYLCASSLGLRRIINTGELFFGEGSRLTVL.

In this sample, this clone turned up a few times. The chain links TRBV4-3 to TRBJ1-3; 7 nucleotides align to TRBD1. Per germline, CDR1 LGHNA and CDR2 YSLEER. J lost 3 bases, V lost 1 base, and 6 bases had no gene match. The CDR3 consists of 16 residues. CDR3 DNA sequence: TGCGCCAGCAGCCAAGCCACAGGGGTCGGTGGAAACACCATATATTTT. Protein sequence: CASSQATGVGGNTIYF.

The rearrangement uses TRBV29-1 and TRBJ1-5, with a weak D call TRBD1 (6 bases). The ends were cut back, 5 bases at V and 4 bases at J, with 9 bases in the middle. Germline V gives CDR1 SQVTM, CDR2 ANQGSEA. This CDR3 is 12 amino acids long. This chain's CDR3 is CSVSGANQPQHF. The CDR3 DNA sequence: TGCAGCGTTTCAGGGGCTAATCAGCCCCAGCATTTT. Combining the CDR3 with reference TRBV29-1 and TRBJ1-5 gives the whole variable domain SAVISQKPSRDICQRGTSLTIQCQVDSQVTMMFWYRQQPGQSLTLIATANQGSEATYESGFVIDKFPISRPNLTFSTLTVSNMSPEDSSIYLCSVSGANQPQHFGDGTRLSIL.

Remarks on this clone: One junction end disagrees with the germline gene, perhaps due to a read error. The rearrangement links TRBV10-3 to TRBJ2-5; 10 bases line up with TRBD2. CDR1 is ENHRY and CDR2 is SYGVKD in the germline V gene. The length of the CDR3 is 14 residues. In DNA form, the CDR3 reads TGTGCCATAAGTGAGGTTGAGCGGGAGGGGACCCAGTACTTC. The encoded protein is CAISEVEREGTQYF.

This chain uses TRBV7-9 with TRBJ1-1; D remains unclear. Germline V CDR1 and CDR2: SEHNR, FQNEAQ (reference sequence). The V gene lost 5 bases and the J gene lost 7 bases, with 17 bases spanning the gap. This CDR3 spans 14 amino acids. The chain's CDR3 is CASSPNPQRIEAFF. Here the CDR3 DNA reads TGTGCCAGCAGCCCTAACCCCCAACGGATTGAAGCTTTCTTT.

The chain links TRBV30 to TRBJ2-7, with D tentatively TRBD2 (5 bases). The CDR3 runs 12 residues. Trimming cost V 8 bases and J 7 bases, with 18 bases left between them. Germline V gene data show CDR1 as GTSNPN and CDR2 as SVGIG (reference sequence). The CDR3 nucleotides are TGTGCCGGGTCGAGCGGAACTCTTGAGCAGTACTTC. Translated, it gives CAGSSGTLEQYF.

This clone was seen only once. The chain is built from TRBV7-9 and TRBJ2-1; a possible D gene is TRBD1 (7 bases). This CDR3 spans 16 amino acids. The ends were cut back, 0 bases at V and 6 bases at J, with 15 bases in the middle. Germline values: CDR1 SEHNR, CDR2 FQNEAQ (reference sequence). The CDR3 DNA reads TGTGCCAGCAGCTTAGCTGCAGGGCAGGGGGGCAATGAGCAGTTCTTC. It is translated as CASSLAAGQGGNEQFF.

The gene calls are TRBV4-3 and TRBJ1-2; D may be TRBD1 (5 bases). CDR3 length equals 14 residues. With 7 bases removed from V and 3 bases from J, the gap between germline ends came to 15 bases. Germline lookup yields CDR1 LGHNA and CDR2 YSLEER. The CDR3 DNA is TGCGCCAGCAAGACCCTAGGGGCAGACTATGGCTACACCTTC. Protein: CASKTLGADYGYTF.

The table lists this clone with a few counts. The chain carries TRBV28 and TRBJ1-4; 7 nucleotides agree with TRBD1. V shed 4 bases, J shed 8 bases, and the junction held 10 bases outside the gene matches. The CDR3 is 15 residues long. CDR1 is MDHEN and CDR2 is SYDVKM in the germline V gene. Here the CDR3 DNA reads TGTGCCAGCAGTTCCCCGAGGGGGCTAGGAGAAAAACTGTTTTTT. Its protein product is CASSSPRGLGEKLFF.

The V and J genes are TRBV5-1 and TRBJ2-1; 13 bases line up with TRBD2. The CDR3 sequence is 16 residues long. V was pared by 2 bases and J by 6 bases, with 5 bases of the junction left unmatched. The germline gives CDR1 SGHRS, CDR2 YFSETQ. DNA for the CDR3: TGCGCCAGCAGCTTAGGGACTAGCGGGATACTCAATGAGCAGTTCTTC. Protein product: CASSLGTSGILNEQFF.

The CDR3 region is CASSYTTGGIYEQYF. CDR3 bases: TGTGCCAGCAGTTACACAACAGGGGGTATTTACGAGCAGTACTTC. This chain uses TRBV6-5 with TRBJ2-7, with 8 bases fitting TRBD1. This CDR3 is 15 amino acids long. CDR1 and CDR2 from the germline V gene are MNHEY and SVGAGI. Trimming took 2 bases from V and 4 from J; bases not matched to a gene: 7.

This clone was seen a few times. The CDR3 bases are TGTGCCAGCAGCTTCGCCAGGAGCTCCTACAATGAGCAGTTCTTC. Protein sequence: CASSFARSSYNEQFF. The chain links TRBV5-4 to TRBJ2-1; D uncertain. From germline, CDR1 is SGHNT and CDR2 YYREEE (reference sequence). The CDR3 is 15 residues long. V lost 2 bases to trimming and J lost 0 bases, with 9 bases between them.